This TCR beta chain was sequenced during a study of T cells in Graves' hyperthyroidism and ophthalmopathy. Study-wide context: Staff took peripheral blood when the initial diagnosis was made, before any treatment began.

Amplification yielded TCR beta CDR3 regions, with RNA transcripts as the source. The TCR CDR3 was amplified in a first-round RT-PCR using the HTBI primer set. TCRdb called the multiplex PCR reads again in MiXCR, with one record for every CDR3 protein. The repertoire holds around 450,000 distinct CDR3 sequences, roughly 13% seen once, with around 5.3% in the top ten. Criteria for exclusion of patients were uncontrolled infection, other autoimmune disease, pregnancy or lactation. Orbital computed tomography and thyroid ultrasound, together with serum TRAb and thyroxine and clinical symptoms, were used for diagnoses. This CDR3 is 18 amino acids long. V lost 6 bases, J lost 7 bases, and 13 bases stayed unmatched. The germline CDR1 and CDR2 sequences are MNHNS and SASEGT. This clonotype was seen a few times.

This clonotype was sampled from a young woman with Graves' hyperthyroidism. Sequenced input: blood. The gene calls are TRBV6-1 and TRBJ2-2; TRBD2 matches 14 bases. The CDR3 reads CASRPPGLAGAAVGELFF. In nucleotides, the CDR3 is TGTGCCAGCAGACCCCCGGGACTAGCGGGAGCTGCGGTCGGGGAGCTGTTTTTT.